Listed below are T cell receptor beta chains from one sample, sequenced in a study of blood T cell repertoires in COVID-19. Sequencing used immunoSEQ multiplex PCR; TCRdb keeps in-frame clones, though not all of them. This sample yields tens of thousands of clones, of which about 80% are seen a single time; around 15% belongs to the top ten. Material for sequencing was peripheral blood. These receptor sequences come from a man older than 75 with active COVID-19. CDR3s include the opening cysteine and the closing phenylalanine or tryptophan. The D gene is left open where the match is weak. Only part of the rows carry a size: once, few, many, or a class if the clone is expanded.

size,J,D,V,DNA,CDR3
NA,TRBJ2-7,NA,TRBV5-1,TGCGCCAGCAGCTTGGGGCGAGGTTACTCCTACGAGCAGTACTTC,CASSLGRGYSYEQYF
NA,TRBJ2-2,TRBD1,TRBV11-2,TGTGCCAGCAGCTTAACCCGGACAGGGCGAACCGGGGAGCTGTTTTTT,CASSLTRTGRTGELFF
NA,TRBJ1-5,NA,TRBV19,TGTGCCAGTAGCGCTAGACAAGAACAGGGTTGGCGCAATCAGCCCCAGCATTTT,CASSARQEQGWRNQPQHF
NA,TRBJ1-5,NA,TRBV19,TGTGCCAGTAGTATAGCGGTCAGGTATAGCAATCAGCCCCAGCATTTT,CASSIAVRYSNQPQHF
NA,TRBJ1-2,TRBD1,TRBV28,TGTGCCAGCATCGCCCCCGGACAGGGGGATGGCTACACCTTC,CASIAPGQGDGYTF
NA,TRBJ2-1,TRBD2,TRBV6-2/TRBV6-3,TGTGCCAGCAGTCTTACTAGCGCGAACTACAATGAGCAGTTCTTC,CASSLTSANYNEQFF
NA,TRBJ1-1,TRBD1,TRBV11-2,TGTGCCAGCAGCTCGGGACAGATGAACACTGAAGCTTTCTTT,CASSSGQMNTEAFF
NA,TRBJ1-2,TRBD1,TRBV12-3/TRBV12-4,TGTGCCAGCAGTTTGGAGGGGGCGCTTGGCTACACCTTC,CASSLEGALGYTF
once,TRBJ1-2,NA,TRBV19,TGTGCCAGTACCCCGGAGCAGGGGTACTATGGCTACACCTTC,CASTPEQGYYGYTF
NA,TRBJ2-1,NA,TRBV24-1,TGTGCCACCAGTGACGGAAAGGGACAACCTTACAATGAGCAGTTCTTC,CATSDGKGQPYNEQFF
once,TRBJ1-5,NA,TRBV5-5,TGTGCCAGCAGCCCCGGTGATGGGGCGGTCGGGTATAGCAATCAGCCCCAGCATTTT,CASSPGDGAVGYSNQPQHF
few,TRBJ1-2,NA,TRBV6-2/TRBV6-3,TGTGCCAGCAGTTACTCCTCCCAGGCTGATGGCTACACCTTC,CASSYSSQADGYTF
NA,TRBJ2-3,TRBD2,TRBV11-3,TGTGCCAGCAGCACCGGGACTAGCGGATCCACAGATACGCAGTATTTT,CASSTGTSGSTDTQYF
NA,TRBJ1-3,NA,TRBV5-1,TGCGCCAGCAGCTTGGACCTGGTCGGTAACTCTGGAAACACCATATATTTT,CASSLDLVGNSGNTIYF
NA,TRBJ1-5,NA,TRBV6-6,TGTGCCAGCAGTGACAGAGGCAATCAGCCCCAGCATTTT,CASSDRGNQPQHF
NA,TRBJ2-1,TRBD2,TRBV5-1,TGCGCCAGCAGCTTGGGCCTAGCGGGAGACAATGAGCAGTTCTTC,CASSLGLAGDNEQFF
NA,TRBJ2-1,NA,TRBV18,TGTGCCAGCTCACCGACAGACTCCTACAATGAGCAGTTCTTC,CASSPTDSYNEQFF
NA,TRBJ1-3,TRBD1,TRBV7-9,TGTGCCAGCAGCTTAGCGAAGACAGGGGTCGGAAACACCATATATTTT,CASSLAKTGVGNTIYF
NA,TRBJ2-2,NA,TRBV11-2,TGTGCCAGCAGCTACCTTACAGGGTTAGACACCGGGGAGCTGTTTTTT,CASSYLTGLDTGELFF
NA,TRBJ2-7,NA,TRBV5-5,TGTGCCAGCAGCTTGGAGGCGACAGGTGTCTACGAGCAGTACTTC,CASSLEATGVYEQYF
NA,TRBJ1-5,NA,TRBV3-1/TRBV3-2,TGTGCCAGCAGCCAACAGGGAAACGGCCAGCCCCAGCATTTT,CASSQQGNGQPQHF
once,TRBJ1-3,NA,TRBV18,TGTGCCAGCTCAGCAGATCTACTATTAACCAAGAGCTCTGGAAACACCATATATTTT,CASSADLLLTKSSGNTIYF
NA,TRBJ2-3,TRBD2,TRBV5-1,TGCGCCAGCAGCCCGGGACTAGCGAGAGATACGCAGTATTTT,CASSPGLARDTQYF
NA,TRBJ2-3,TRBD2,TRBV6-5,TGTGCCAGCAGTTATTCTGCGGGAGTCCAAGATACGCAGTATTTT,CASSYSAGVQDTQYF
few,TRBJ2-7,NA,TRBV30,TGTGCCTGGAGTGTACAACAGGGCCGTATGGTCGAGCAGTACTTC,CAWSVQQGRMVEQYF
NA,TRBJ1-1,NA,TRBV30,TGTGCCTGGTCCCTAGATGGGTCGAGCACTGAAGCTTTCTTT,CAWSLDGSSTEAFF
NA,TRBJ2-5,NA,TRBV2,TGTGCCAGCAGTGAAAGGGCAGGGAAAGAGACCCAGTACTTC,CASSERAGKETQYF
NA,TRBJ2-2,NA,TRBV19,TGTGCCAGTAGCCGACTAAGCGCGGGCACCGGGGAGCTGTTTTTT,CASSRLSAGTGELFF